Presented here are 3 T cell receptor beta chains from one specimen sequenced in a study of blood T cell repertoires in COVID-19. TCRdb's copy holds only in-frame clones and misses some; the assay was immunoSEQ multiplex PCR. Of 380,000 or so clones in the sample, roughly 88% are singletons; the top ten hold over 0.9%. Sample: PBMCs or T cells enriched from blood (not recorded which). These receptors were obtained from a woman under 40 with acute COVID-19.

The chain joins TRBV11-2 to TRBJ2-7, with D possibly matching TRBD1 (5 bases). The V and J ends lost 2 bases and 2 bases respectively, with 16 bases between them. This CDR3 has 16 amino acids. Germline assignment: CDR1 SGHAT and CDR2 FQNNGV. The DNA for the CDR3 is TGTGCCAGCAGCTTACACTCCTACGACAGTCCCTACGAGCAGTACTTC. Its protein is CASSLHSYDSPYEQYF.

The chain is built from TRBV19 and TRBJ1-6; the match to TRBD1 covers 7 bases. This CDR3 is 15 amino acids long. In germline, CDR1 is LNHDA, CDR2 SQIVND (reference sequence). J lost 4 bases, V lost 7 bases, and 7 bases had no gene match. The CDR3 reads CASTNPGQYNSPLHF. CDR3 nucleotide sequence: TGTGCCAGTACCAACCCGGGACAGTATAATTCACCCCTCCACTTT.

For the CDR3, the DNA is TGCGCCAGCAGCCAGGCAGGGGGAGGCTACAATGAGCAGTTCTTC. Translation gives CASSQAGGGYNEQFF. The chain uses TRBV5-1 and TRBJ2-1; possible D gene TRBD1, 7 bases. CDR3 length: 15 amino acids. Germline CDR1 reads SGHRS; CDR2 reads YFSETQ. V lost 4 bases and J lost 3, with 14 bases in between.